The next 8 T cell receptor beta chains were all read from a single sample in a study of shared clonotypes between healthy human individuals. Assay: immunoSEQ multiplex PCR; the TCRdb copy retains only in-frame clones and omits some. The sample shows approximately 1,000,000 clones, around 77% of them seen only once. Sequencing used memory CD4+ T cells from PBMCs. This sample's subset: CD45RA-negative fraction. Receptors originate from a man between 18 and 29 years old in good health. Some clones in this sample may be carry-over from other donors' samples.

J is TRBJ2-7 and V is TRBV7-2; possible D gene TRBD2, 6 bases. CDR1 is SGHTA, CDR2 FQGNSA, per germline. Trimming pared 2 bases from V and 6 bases from J, leaving 14 bases between. The CDR3 contains 14 residues. The CDR3 spells CASSLTRGISEQYF. In DNA, the CDR3 is TGTGCCAGCAGCTTAACTCGCGGGATAAGCGAGCAGTACTTC.

The chain combines TRBV5-1 with TRBJ1-1; no reliable D call. This CDR3 region has 14 residues. Trimming pared 1 base from V and 3 bases from J, leaving 10 bases between. Germline V lookup: CDR1 SGHRS, CDR2 YFSETQ. CDR3 sequence reads: CASSLREPHTEAFF. The CDR3 DNA reads as TGCGCCAGCAGCTTGCGAGAGCCCCACACTGAAGCTTTCTTT.

The rearrangement joins TRBV5-6 to TRBJ2-2; D possibly corresponds to TRBD1 (6 bases). The CDR3 is 14 residues long. V lost 2 bases and J 7 bases, leaving 12 bases between the germline ends. Germline V gives CDR1 SGHDT, CDR2 YYEEEE. The CDR3 region has the DNA TGTGCCAGCAGCTTCGTAGAACAGGGCGGGGAGCTGTTTTTT. Its translation is CASSFVEQGGELFF.

The chain carries TRBV2 and TRBJ1-1; tentatively, D is TRBD1 (5 bases). The CDR3 has 14 residues. V gave up 3 bases and J gave up 3 bases, with 11 bases separating them. CDR1 is SNHLY, CDR2 FYNNEI, per germline. The DNA of the CDR3 is TGTGCCAGCAGTGACGACAGCCGAGACACTGAAGCTTTCTTT. Residues: CASSDDSRDTEAFF. Combining the CDR3 with reference TRBV2 and TRBJ1-1 gives the whole variable domain EPEVTQTPSHQVTQMGQEVILRCVPISNHLYFYWYRQILGQKVEFLVSFYNNEISEKSEIFDDQFSVERPDGSNFTLKIRSTKLEDSAMYFCASSDDSRDTEAFFGQGTRLTVV.

The chain links TRBV5-1 to TRBJ2-3; 8 bases are a match to TRBD1. CDR3 length: 16 amino acids. The germline V gene has CDR1 SGHRS and CDR2 YFSETQ. V shed 3 bases and J 2 bases; nucleotides not matched to a gene: 8. The CDR3 sequence is CASSYRPGQATDTQYF. As DNA, the CDR3 is TGCGCCAGCAGCTACAGACCGGGACAGGCCACAGATACGCAGTATTTT.

This clone was seen only a few times. V is TRBV5-6 and J is TRBJ2-4; the D gene is possibly TRBD1 (5 bases). The CDR3 sequence is 15 residues long. Germline-derived CDR1 and CDR2 are SGHDT and YYEEEE. Deletions cut 4 bases from V and 9 bases from J, with 20 bases between. CDR3 amino acids: CASSLRGSVISIQYF. The CDR3 nucleotides read TGTGCCAGCAGCCTAAGGGGTTCCGTCATTAGCATTCAGTACTTC.

This clone appeared once. It is likely a read error: a sequence one base away is far more abundant. The rearrangement uses TRBV27 and TRBJ1-3; the D is unclear. Trimming removed 8 bases at V and 0 bases at J, with 5 bases between. Per germline, CDR1 MNHEY and CDR2 SMNVEV (reference sequence). The CDR3 is made up of 12 amino acids. The CDR3: CASGYSGNTIYF. The DNA for the CDR3 is TGTGCCAGCGGCTACTCTGGAAACACCATATATTTT.

This chain links TRBV2 with TRBJ1-5, with 7 bases fitting TRBD1. The CDR3 is 14 residues long. Trimming removed 6 bases from V and 0 bases from J; junction bases left unmatched: 2. CDR1 SNHLY and CDR2 FYNNEI come from the germline V gene. CDR3 nucleotides: TGTGCCAGCAGCGGGACAGCTAGCAATCAGCCCCAGCATTTT. Translating gives CASSGTASNQPQHF.